Below, 4 T cell receptor beta chains from the same sample are listed, as sequenced in a study of vaccination and CD4 T cells after COVID-19. Regarding time point: late sampling 161 to 241 days after vaccination in three convalescent patients. Treatment: roughly ten-day PBMC culture with coronavirus spike peptide pools or control peptides (ViraFEST assay). These receptors are not linked to any known antigen. Sequence data for DNA of cultured CD4+ T cells were generated by the Oncomine TCR Beta short-read assay. TCRdb reanalysed the PCR reads using MiXCR and keeps one entry per CDR3 protein. The top ten clones hold roughly 9.9% of a sample with about 20,000 distinct CDR3 sequences, 40% to 50% of them seen once. The sample in question was CD4+ T cells from blood, cultured in vitro, obtained about 7 months after SARS-CoV-2 vaccination. The receptors derive from a human donor who had recovered from COVID-19.

The sample holds a few counts of this clonotype. V gene TRBV20-1 combines with J gene TRBJ2-7; 11 nucleotides agree with TRBD2. The ends lost 6 bases at V and 1 base at J; junction bases unmatched: 5. CDR3 length equals 14 residues. Germline CDR1 reads DFQATT; CDR2 reads SNEGSKA (reference sequence). In nucleotides, the CDR3 is TGCAGTGCCGCTGGGACTAGCGGTTCCTACGAGCAGTACTTC. Translated, it gives CSAAGTSGSYEQYF.

The V and J genes are TRBV19 and TRBJ2-3; no definite D call. From germline, CDR1 is LNHDA and CDR2 SQIVND (reference sequence). The CDR3 length is 14 residues. V was clipped by 5 bases and J by 3 bases, with 12 bases between them. CDR3 bases: TGTGCCAGTAGTCTTAGCCTTGGAACAGATACGCAGTATTTT. Amino acids: CASSLSLGTDTQYF.

V gene TRBV20-1 combines with J gene TRBJ1-6; tentatively, D is TRBD1 (5 bases). Per the germline V gene, CDR1 is DFQATT and CDR2 is SNEGSKA (reference sequence). The CDR3 runs to 15 residues. In DNA form, the CDR3 reads TGCACTACAGGACATTTTGGGGGACTTACTTCACCCCTCCACTTT. Protein: CTTGHFGGLTSPLHF.

In this sample, this clonotype is medium-sized (0.01 to 0.1%). The J gene is TRBJ1-1, the V gene TRBV7-8; 8 nucleotides agree with TRBD1. This CDR3 has 14 residues. In germline, CDR1 is SGHVS, CDR2 FQNEAQ. Trimming removed 3 bases from V and 5 bases from J; junction bases left unmatched: 5. CDR3 in DNA: TGTGCCAGCAGCTTCGGGACAGGACGAACTGAAGCTTTCTTT. Translating it yields CASSFGTGRTEAFF.